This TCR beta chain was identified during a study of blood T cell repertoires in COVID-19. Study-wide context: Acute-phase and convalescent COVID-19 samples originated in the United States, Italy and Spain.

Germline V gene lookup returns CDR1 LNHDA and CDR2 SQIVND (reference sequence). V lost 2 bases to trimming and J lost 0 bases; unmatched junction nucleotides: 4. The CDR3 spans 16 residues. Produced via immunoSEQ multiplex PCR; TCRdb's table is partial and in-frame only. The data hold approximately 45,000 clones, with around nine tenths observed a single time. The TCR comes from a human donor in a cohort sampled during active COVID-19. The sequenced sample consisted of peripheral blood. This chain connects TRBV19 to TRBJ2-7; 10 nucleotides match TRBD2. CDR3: CASSISASGSSYEQYF. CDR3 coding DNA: TGTGCCAGTAGTATATCTGCTAGCGGGAGCTCCTACGAGCAGTACTTC.